One and the same sample provided the 5 T cell receptor beta chains below, sequenced in a study of blood T cells in healthy people across ages. Alongside a J-beta primer mix, a sample-barcoded 5' primer served in a second PCR lasting roughly 7 to 11 cycles. TCRdb independently ran MiXCR on the 5' RACE reads; one entry per CDR3 protein. The sample holds roughly 900,000 distinct CDR3 sequences, 29% seen once. Material: blood. These receptors all come from a woman of 80 years or more in good health.

The sample holds many counts of this clonotype. The rearrangement joins TRBV4-3 to TRBJ2-1; the match to TRBD2 covers 12 bases. The CDR3 has 16 residues. V was pared by 4 bases and J by 4 bases, with 5 bases of the junction left unmatched. Germline lookup yields CDR1 LGHNA and CDR2 YSLEER. This CDR3 is CASSLMTSGGYNEQFF. CDR3 nucleotides: TGCGCCAGCAGCCTAATGACTAGCGGGGGTTACAATGAGCAGTTCTTC.

The sample holds many counts of this clonotype. One junction end does not reproduce the germline sequence, and a read error may be involved. The chain carries TRBV12-3 or TRBV12-4 and TRBJ1-2, with unresolved D. This CDR3 has 14 residues. CDR3 DNA sequence: TGTGTCAGCAGTTTAGGCAATTGGGGTCGGGGCTACACCTTC. Amino acids: CVSSLGNWGRGYTF.

This clonotype was detected only a few times. A much bigger clone sits one base away, suggesting this may be a read error. V and J are TRBV18 and TRBJ2-5, with 9 bases matching TRBD1. This CDR3 comprises 16 residues. With 2 bases clipped from V and 11 bases from J, the junction kept 15 bases outside the gene matches. The germline V gene has CDR1 KGHSH and CDR2 LQKENI. The chain's CDR3 is CASSPGDRVLYNEQYF. The CDR3, as DNA: TGTGCCAGCTCACCAGGGGACAGGGTCCTCTACAATGAGCAGTACTTC.

Only a few counts were recorded for this clonotype. This chain uses TRBV29-1 with TRBJ2-5; D is undetermined. V shed 4 bases and J shed 11 bases, with 26 bases lying between them. CDR1 and CDR2 (germline): SQVTM, ANQGSEA. The CDR3 consists of 15 residues. The CDR3 DNA is TGCAGCGTTGGAATTTGGGCGAGGCCTGGTAATGAGCAGTACTTC. Residues: CSVGIWARPGNEQYF.

The rearrangement links TRBV27 to TRBJ2-1, with no clear D. This CDR3 is built from 17 residues. V was clipped by 3 bases and J by 5 bases, with 20 bases between them. In germline, CDR1 is MNHEY, CDR2 SMNVEV (reference sequence). This CDR3 reads CASSFEVASVPHNEQFF. The CDR3 nucleotides read TGTGCCAGCAGTTTTGAAGTTGCCTCCGTCCCCCACAATGAGCAGTTCTTC.